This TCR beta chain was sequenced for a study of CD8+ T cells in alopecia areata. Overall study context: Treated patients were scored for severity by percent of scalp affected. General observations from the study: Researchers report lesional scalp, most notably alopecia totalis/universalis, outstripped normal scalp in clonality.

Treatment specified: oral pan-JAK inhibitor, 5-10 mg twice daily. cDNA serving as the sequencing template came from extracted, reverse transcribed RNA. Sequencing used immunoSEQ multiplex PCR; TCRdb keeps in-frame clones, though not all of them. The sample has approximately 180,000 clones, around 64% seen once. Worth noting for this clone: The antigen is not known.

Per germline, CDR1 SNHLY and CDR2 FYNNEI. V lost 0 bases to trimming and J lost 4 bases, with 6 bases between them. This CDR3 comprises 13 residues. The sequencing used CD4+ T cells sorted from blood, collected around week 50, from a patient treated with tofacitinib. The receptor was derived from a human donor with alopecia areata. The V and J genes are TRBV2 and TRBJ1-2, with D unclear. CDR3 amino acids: CASSEAQSYGYTF. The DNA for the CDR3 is TGTGCCAGCAGTGAAGCGCAGAGCTATGGCTACACCTTC.